Below, 2 T cell receptor beta chains from the same sample are listed, as sequenced in a study of low-dose radiotherapy and immunotherapy resistance in tumors. Time point indicated: before trial treatment. First-strand cDNA relied on TRAV- and TRBV-specific primers spanning alpha and beta chains. TCRs were put through 20 to 25 PCR cycles of amplification with Phusion. A constant-region primer and the V-primer adapter served as the primer pair. TCRdb re-analysed the reads in MiXCR, keeping a single row per CDR3 protein. This sample has about 60,000 distinct CDR3 sequences; around 27% occur once, and the top ten carry roughly 6%. Specimen: PBMCs, collected before treatment. These receptors were collected from a male donor with prostate cancer.

This clonotype was observed many times. The V gene is TRBV18, the J gene TRBJ2-2; D remains unclear. Trimming cost V 3 bases and J 7 bases, with 9 bases left between them. The germline V gene encodes CDR1 KGHSH and CDR2 LQKENI. The CDR3 covers 13 residues. The CDR3 bases are TGTGCCAGCTCACCTCAGAACCGCGGGGAGCTGTTTTTT. Its translation: CASSPQNRGELFF. Filled out from reference TRBV18 and TRBJ2-2, the complete variable domain reads NAGVMQNPRHLVRRRGQEARLRCSPMKGHSHVYWYRQLPEEGLKFMVYLQKENIIDESGMPKERFSAEFPKEGPSILRIQQVVRGDSAAYFCASSPQNRGELFFGEGSRLTVL.

This clonotype has ten or more counts. The chain uses TRBV5-1 and TRBJ1-5, with D unclear. Germline CDR1 is SGHRS and CDR2 is YFSETQ. The CDR3 runs to 13 residues. Trimming shortened V by 3 bases and J by 1 base, and 5 bases separated the two germline ends. CDR3 loop: CASSSDSNQPQHF. The CDR3 bases are TGCGCCAGCAGCTCGGACAGCAATCAGCCCCAGCATTTT.